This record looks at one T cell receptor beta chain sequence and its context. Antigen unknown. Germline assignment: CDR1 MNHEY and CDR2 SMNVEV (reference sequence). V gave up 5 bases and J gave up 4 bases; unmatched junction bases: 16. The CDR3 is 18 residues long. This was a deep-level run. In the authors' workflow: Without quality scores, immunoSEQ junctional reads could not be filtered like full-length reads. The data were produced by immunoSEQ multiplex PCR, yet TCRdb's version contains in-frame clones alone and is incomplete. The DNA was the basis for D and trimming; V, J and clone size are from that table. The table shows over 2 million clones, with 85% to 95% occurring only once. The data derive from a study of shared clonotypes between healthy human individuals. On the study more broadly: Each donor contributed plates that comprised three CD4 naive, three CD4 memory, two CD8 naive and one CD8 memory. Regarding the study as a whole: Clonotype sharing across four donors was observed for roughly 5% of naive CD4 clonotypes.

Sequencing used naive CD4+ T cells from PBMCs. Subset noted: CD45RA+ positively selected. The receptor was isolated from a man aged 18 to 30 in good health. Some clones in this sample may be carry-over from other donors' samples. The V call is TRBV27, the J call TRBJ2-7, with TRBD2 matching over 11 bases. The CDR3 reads CASSPRGSGRAGMYEQYF. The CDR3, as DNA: TGTGCCAGCAGTCCGCGGGGTAGCGGGAGGGCGGGGATGTACGAGCAGTACTTC.